Here is one TCR beta chain with its context. The antigen remains undetermined. The sample belongs to a study of cytomegalovirus exposure and HLA in healthy donors. Study summary: Ancestry clustering placed about four fifths of some 400 genotyped donors in the Caucasian-associated cluster. Overall study findings and caveats: Whilst most TCR sequences proved rare, a subset of public TCRs occurred across many donors.

Germline CDR1 SGHTA, CDR2 FQGNSA. With 6 bases clipped from V and 2 bases from J, the junction kept 4 bases outside the gene matches. The CDR3 is 16 amino acids. The study ran its PCR with 60 Vbeta and 13 Jbeta primers. Assay: immunoSEQ multiplex PCR; the TCRdb copy retains only in-frame clones and omits some. The table includes 100,000 to 150,000 clones, approximately 80% detected once. This clonotype was sampled from a woman aged 40 to 50 in good health and CMV-seropositive. Input material: PBMCs. The chain combines TRBV7-2 with TRBJ2-6; 10 bases line up with TRBD1. The CDR3 DNA reads as TGTGCCAGCAGTTCCGGGACAGGGGCTGGGGCCAACGTCCTGACTTTC. This codes for CASSSGTGAGANVLTF.